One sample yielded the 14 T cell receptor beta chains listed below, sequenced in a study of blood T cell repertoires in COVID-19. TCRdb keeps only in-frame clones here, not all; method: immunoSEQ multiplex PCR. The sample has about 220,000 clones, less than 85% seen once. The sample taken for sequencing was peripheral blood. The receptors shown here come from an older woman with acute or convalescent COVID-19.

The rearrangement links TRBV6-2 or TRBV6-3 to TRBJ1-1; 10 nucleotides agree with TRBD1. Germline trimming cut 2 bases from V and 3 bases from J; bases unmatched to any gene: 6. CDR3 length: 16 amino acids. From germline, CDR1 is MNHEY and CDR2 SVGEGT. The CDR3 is CASSYPGTGVHTEAFF. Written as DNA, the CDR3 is TGTGCCAGCAGTTACCCCGGGACAGGGGTCCACACTGAAGCTTTCTTT.

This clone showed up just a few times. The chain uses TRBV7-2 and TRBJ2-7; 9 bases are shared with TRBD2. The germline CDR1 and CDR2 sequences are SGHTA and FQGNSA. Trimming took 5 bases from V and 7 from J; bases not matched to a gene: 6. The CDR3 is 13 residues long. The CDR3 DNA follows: TGTGCCAGCAGCACGGCGGGAGGGTTGGAGCAGTACTTC. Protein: CASSTAGGLEQYF.

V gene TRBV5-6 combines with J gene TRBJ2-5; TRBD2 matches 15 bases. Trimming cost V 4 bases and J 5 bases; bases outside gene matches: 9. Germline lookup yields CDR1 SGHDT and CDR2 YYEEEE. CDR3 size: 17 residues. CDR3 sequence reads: CASSPGLAGGLRETQYF. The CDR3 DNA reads TGTGCCAGCAGCCCCGGACTAGCGGGGGGGTTAAGGGAGACCCAGTACTTC.

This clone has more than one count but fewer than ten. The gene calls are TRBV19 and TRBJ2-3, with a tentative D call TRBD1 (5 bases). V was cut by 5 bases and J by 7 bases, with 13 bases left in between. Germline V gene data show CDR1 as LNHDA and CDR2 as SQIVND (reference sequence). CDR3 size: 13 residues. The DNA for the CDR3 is TGTGCCAGTAGTCCGCCCGCAGGGAATACGCAGTATTTT. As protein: CASSPPAGNTQYF. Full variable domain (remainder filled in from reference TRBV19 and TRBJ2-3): DGGITQSPKYLFRKEGQNVTLSCEQNLNHDAMYWYRQDPGQGLRLIYYSQIVNDFQKGDIAEGYSVSREKKESFPLTVTSAQKNPTAFYLCASSPPAGNTQYFGPGTRLTVL.

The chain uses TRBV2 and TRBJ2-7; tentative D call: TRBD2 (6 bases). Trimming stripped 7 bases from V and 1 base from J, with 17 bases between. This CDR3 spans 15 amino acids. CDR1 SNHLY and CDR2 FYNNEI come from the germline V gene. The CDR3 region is CASKAGRDGSYEQYV. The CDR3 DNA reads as TGTGCCAGCAAGGCGGGGCGCGATGGATCCTACGAGCAGTACGTC.

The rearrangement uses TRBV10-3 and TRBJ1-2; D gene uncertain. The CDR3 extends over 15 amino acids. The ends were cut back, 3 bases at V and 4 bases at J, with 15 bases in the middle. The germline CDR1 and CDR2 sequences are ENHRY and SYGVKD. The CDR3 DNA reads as TGTGCCATCAGTGATAATTCGGGAAGCAGCTATGGCTACACCTTC. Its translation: CAISDNSGSSYGYTF.

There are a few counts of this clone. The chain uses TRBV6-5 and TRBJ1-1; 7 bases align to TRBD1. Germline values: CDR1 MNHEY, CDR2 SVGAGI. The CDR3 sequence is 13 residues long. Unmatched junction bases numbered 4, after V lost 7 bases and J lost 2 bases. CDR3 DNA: TGTGCCAGCACCGGGACAGCTAACACTGAAGCTTTCTTT. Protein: CASTGTANTEAFF.

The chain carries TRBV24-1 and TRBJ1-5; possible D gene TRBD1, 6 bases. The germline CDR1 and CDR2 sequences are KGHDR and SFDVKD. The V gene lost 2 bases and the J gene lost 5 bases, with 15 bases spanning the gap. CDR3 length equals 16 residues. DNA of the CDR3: TGTGCCACCAGTGATTCCGGCAGGGGTAGACATCAGCCCCAGCATTTT. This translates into CATSDSGRGRHQPQHF.

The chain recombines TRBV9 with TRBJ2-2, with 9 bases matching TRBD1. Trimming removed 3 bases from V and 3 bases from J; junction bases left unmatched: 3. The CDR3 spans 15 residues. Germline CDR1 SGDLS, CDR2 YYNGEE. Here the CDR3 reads CASSATGGDTGELFF. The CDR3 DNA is TGTGCCAGCAGCGCGACAGGGGGAGACACCGGGGAGCTGTTTTTT.

The CDR3 protein is CASSLGPGTNEKLFF. CDR3 nucleotide sequence: TGTGCCAGCAGCTTGGGACCGGGTACGAATGAAAAACTGTTTTTT. The chain employs TRBV5-5 and TRBJ1-4; D gene uncertain. In germline, CDR1 is SGHKS, CDR2 YYEKEE (reference sequence). The CDR3 totals 15 residues. The V end was cut by 0 bases, the J end by 5 bases, with 11 bases between.

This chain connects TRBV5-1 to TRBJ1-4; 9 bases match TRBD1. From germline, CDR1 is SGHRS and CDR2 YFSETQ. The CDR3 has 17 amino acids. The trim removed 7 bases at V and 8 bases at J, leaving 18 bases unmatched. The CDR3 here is CASSGAPWTGAEEKLFF. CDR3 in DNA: TGCGCCAGCTCCGGGGCCCCCTGGACAGGGGCCGAAGAAAAACTGTTTTTT.

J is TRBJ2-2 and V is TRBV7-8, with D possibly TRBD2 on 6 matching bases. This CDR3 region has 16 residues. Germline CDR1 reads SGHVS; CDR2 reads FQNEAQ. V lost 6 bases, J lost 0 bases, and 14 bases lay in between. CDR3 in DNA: TGTGCCAGCAGAGACGGGGGACCAGCGAACACCGGGGAGCTGTTTTTT. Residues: CASRDGGPANTGELFF.

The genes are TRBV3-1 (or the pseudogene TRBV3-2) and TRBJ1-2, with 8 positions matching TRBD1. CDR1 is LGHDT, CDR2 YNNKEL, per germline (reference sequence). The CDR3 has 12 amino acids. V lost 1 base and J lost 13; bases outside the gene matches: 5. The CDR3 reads CASSQGTGRVTF. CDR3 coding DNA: TGTGCCAGCAGCCAAGGGACAGGGCGAGTCACCTTC.

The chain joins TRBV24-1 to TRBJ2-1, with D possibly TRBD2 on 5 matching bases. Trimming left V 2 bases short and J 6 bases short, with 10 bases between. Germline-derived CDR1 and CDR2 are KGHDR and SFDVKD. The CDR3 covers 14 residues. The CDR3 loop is CATSDSRGANEQFF. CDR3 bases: TGTGCCACCAGTGATTCTCGGGGAGCCAATGAGCAGTTCTTC.